This T cell receptor beta chain was retrieved from a study of OX40 agonist ivuxolimab in advanced cancers. This clone is judged medium-sized. Data came from immunoSEQ multiplex PCR; TCRdb stores just in-frame clones and leaves some out. Of roughly 60,000 clones listed, around 85% are singletons. The CDR3 consists of 18 residues. Germline lookup yields CDR1 MDHEN and CDR2 SYDVKM. V was pared by 4 bases and J by 2 bases, with 9 bases of the junction left unmatched. The sequencing here drew on CD4+ or CD8+ T cells sorted from blood, taken in a trial of the OX40 agonist ivuxolimab. The chain uses TRBV28 and TRBJ2-6, with TRBD1 identical over 9 bases. The receptor comes from an adult with an advanced solid tumor such as melanoma, head and neck, liver or kidney cancer. The CDR3 sequence: CASSSGTGLFPGANVLTF. The CDR3 nucleotides are TGTGCCAGCAGTTCCGGGACAGGGCTCTTTCCTGGGGCCAACGTCCTGACTTTC.